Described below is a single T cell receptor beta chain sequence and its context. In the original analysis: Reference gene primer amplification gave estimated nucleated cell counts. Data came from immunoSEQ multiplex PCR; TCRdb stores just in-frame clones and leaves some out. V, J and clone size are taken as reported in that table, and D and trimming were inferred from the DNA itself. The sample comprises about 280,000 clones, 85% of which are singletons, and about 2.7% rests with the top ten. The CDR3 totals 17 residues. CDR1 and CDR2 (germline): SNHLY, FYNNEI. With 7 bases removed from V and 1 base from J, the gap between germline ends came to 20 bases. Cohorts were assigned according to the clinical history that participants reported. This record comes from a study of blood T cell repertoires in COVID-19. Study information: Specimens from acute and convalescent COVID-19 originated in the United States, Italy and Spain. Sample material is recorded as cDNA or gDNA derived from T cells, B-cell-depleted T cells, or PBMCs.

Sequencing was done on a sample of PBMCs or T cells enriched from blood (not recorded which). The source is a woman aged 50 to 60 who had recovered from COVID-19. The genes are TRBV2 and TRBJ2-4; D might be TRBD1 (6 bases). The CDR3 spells CASIQGEGRAAKNIQYF. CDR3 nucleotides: TGTGCCAGCATACAGGGTGAAGGTCGGGCGGCCAAAAACATTCAGTACTTC.